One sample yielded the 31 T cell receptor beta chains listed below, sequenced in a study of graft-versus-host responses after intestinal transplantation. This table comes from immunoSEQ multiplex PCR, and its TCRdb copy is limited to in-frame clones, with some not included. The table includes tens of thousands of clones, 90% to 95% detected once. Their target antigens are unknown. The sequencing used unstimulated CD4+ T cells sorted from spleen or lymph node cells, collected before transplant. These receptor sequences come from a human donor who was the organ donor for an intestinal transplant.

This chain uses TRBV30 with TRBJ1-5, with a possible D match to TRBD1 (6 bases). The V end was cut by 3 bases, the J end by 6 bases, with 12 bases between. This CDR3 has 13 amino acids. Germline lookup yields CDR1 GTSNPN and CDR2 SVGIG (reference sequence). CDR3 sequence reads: CAWSRGEGQPQHF. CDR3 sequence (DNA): TGTGCCTGGAGCAGGGGAGAAGGTCAGCCCCAGCATTTT.

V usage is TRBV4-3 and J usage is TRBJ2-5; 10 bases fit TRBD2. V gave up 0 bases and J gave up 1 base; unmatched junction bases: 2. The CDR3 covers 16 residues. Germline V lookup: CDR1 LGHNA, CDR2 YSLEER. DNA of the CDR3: TGCGCCAGCAGCCAAGATTTAGCGGGGGGCCAAGAGACCCAGTACTTC. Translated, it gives CASSQDLAGGQETQYF.

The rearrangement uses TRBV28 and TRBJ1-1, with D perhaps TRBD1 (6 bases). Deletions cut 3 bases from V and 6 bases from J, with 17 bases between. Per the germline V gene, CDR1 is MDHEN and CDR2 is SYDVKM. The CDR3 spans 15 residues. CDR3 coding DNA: TGTGCCAGCAGTTTGTCCGAAACAGGGAAACCTGAAGCTTTCTTT. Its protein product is CASSLSETGKPEAFF.

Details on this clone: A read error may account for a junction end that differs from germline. The CDR3 DNA reads TGTGCCAGCAGCCAGCTAAGTTCAGCTCGAAAGACCTATGGCTTC. Amino acid sequence: CASSQLSSARKTYGF. The rearrangement joins TRBV7-4 to TRBJ1-2, with D unclear. CDR3 size: 15 residues. In germline, CDR1 is SGHVT, CDR2 SQSDAQ.

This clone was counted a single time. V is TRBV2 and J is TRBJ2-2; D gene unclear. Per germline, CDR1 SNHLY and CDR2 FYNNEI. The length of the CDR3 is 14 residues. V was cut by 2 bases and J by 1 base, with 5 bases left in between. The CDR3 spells CASSEKRNTGELFF. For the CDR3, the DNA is TGTGCCAGCAGTGAAAAGCGGAACACCGGGGAGCTGTTTTTT.

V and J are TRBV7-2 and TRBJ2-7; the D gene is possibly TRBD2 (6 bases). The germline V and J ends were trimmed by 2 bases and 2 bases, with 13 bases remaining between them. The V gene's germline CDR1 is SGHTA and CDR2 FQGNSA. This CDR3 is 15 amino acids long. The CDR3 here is CASSLTRDSTYEQYF. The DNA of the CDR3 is TGTGCCAGCAGCTTAACCCGGGACTCTACCTACGAGCAGTACTTC.

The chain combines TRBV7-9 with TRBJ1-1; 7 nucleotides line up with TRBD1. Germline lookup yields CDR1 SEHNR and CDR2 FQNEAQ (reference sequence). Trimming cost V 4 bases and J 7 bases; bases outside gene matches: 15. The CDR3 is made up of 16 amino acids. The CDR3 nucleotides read TGTGCCAGCAGCTCCATTGGGCCGACAGGGTCGAATGAAGCTTTCTTT. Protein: CASSSIGPTGSNEAFF.

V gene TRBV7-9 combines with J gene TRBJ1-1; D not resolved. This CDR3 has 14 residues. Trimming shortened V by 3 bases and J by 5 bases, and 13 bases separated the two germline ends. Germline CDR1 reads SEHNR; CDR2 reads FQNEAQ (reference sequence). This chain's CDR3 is CASSLLGPGTEAFF. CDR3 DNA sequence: TGTGCCAGCAGCTTGCTCGGGCCGGGAACTGAAGCTTTCTTT. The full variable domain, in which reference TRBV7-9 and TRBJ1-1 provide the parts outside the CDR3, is DTGVSQNPRHKITKRGQNVTFRCDPISEHNRLYWYRQTLGQGPEFLTYFQNEAQLEKSRLLSDRFSAERPKGSFSTLEIQRTEQGDSAMYLCASSLLGPGTEAFFGQGTRLTVV.

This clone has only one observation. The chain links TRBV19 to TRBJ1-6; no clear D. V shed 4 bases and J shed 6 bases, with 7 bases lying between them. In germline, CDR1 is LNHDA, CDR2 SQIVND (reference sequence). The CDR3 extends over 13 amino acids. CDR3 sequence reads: CASSRGFNSPLHF. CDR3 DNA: TGTGCCAGTAGTAGGGGTTTTAATTCACCCCTCCACTTT.

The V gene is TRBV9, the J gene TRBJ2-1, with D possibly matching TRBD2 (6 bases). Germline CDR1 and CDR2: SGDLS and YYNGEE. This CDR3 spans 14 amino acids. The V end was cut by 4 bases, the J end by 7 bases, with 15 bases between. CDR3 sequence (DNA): TGTGCCAGCAGCCCCCGGACCCGGGAGAATGAGCAGTTCTTC. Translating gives CASSPRTRENEQFF.

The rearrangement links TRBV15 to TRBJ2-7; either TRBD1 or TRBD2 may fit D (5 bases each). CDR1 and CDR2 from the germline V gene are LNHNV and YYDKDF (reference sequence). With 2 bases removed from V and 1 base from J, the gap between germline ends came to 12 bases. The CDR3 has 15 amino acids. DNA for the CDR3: TGTGCCACCAGCAGACACCGGGACGGTTCCTACGAGCAGTACTTC. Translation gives CATSRHRDGSYEQYF.

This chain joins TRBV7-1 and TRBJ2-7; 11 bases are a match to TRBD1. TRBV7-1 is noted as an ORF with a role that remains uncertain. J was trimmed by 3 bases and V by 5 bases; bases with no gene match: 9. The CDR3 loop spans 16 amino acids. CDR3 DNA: TGTGCCAGCAGCCTCCTCGCGGGACAGGGGGTCTACGAGCAGTACTTC. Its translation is CASSLLAGQGVYEQYF.

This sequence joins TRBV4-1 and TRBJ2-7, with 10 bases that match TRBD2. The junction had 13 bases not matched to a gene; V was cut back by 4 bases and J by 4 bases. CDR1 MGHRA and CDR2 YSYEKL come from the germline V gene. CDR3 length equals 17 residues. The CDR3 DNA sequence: TGCGCCAGCAGCCGAGTCATAGCGGGGGGCACACTTTACGAGCAGTACTTC. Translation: CASSRVIAGGTLYEQYF.

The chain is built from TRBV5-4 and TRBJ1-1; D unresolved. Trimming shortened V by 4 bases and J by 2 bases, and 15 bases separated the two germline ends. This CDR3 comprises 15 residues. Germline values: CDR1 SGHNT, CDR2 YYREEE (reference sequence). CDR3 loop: CASSPPGSPNTEAFF. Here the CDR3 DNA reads TGTGCCAGCAGCCCCCCGGGGTCGCCCAACACTGAAGCTTTCTTT.

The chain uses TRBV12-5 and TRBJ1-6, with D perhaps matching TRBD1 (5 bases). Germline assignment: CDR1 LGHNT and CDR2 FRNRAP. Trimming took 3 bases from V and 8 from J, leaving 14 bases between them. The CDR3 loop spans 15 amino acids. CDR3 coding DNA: TGTGCTAGTGGTTTCGATGACAGAGGGGATTCACCCCTCCACTTT. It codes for CASGFDDRGDSPLHF.

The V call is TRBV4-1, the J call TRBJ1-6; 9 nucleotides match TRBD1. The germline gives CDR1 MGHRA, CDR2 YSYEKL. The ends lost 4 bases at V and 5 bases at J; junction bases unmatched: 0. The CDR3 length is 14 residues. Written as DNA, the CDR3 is TGCGCCAGCAGCCGGACAGGGGATAATTCACCCCTCCACTTT. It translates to CASSRTGDNSPLHF.

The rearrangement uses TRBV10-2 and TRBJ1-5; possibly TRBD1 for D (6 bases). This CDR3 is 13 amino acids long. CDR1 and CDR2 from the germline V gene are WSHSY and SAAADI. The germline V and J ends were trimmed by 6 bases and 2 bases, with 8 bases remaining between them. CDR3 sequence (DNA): TGCGCCAGCAGGGAGGGGGGCAATCAGCCCCAGCATTTT. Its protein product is CASREGGNQPQHF.

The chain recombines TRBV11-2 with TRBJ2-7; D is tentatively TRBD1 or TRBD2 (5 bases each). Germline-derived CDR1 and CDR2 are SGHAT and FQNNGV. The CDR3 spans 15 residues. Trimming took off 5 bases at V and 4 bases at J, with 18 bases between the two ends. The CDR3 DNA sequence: TGTGCCAGCAGCATTCGGGACCGGGGTAAATACGAGCAGTACTTC. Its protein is CASSIRDRGKYEQYF.

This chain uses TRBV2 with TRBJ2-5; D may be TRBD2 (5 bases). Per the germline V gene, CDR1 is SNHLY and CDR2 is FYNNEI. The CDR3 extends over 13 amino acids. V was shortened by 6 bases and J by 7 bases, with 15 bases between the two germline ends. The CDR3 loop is CASSGERYGTQYF. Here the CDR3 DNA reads TGTGCCAGCAGCGGGGAGCGATACGGGACCCAGTACTTC. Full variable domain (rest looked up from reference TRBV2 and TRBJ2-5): EPEVTQTPSHQVTQMGQEVILRCVPISNHLYFYWYRQILGQKVEFLVSFYNNEISEKSEIFDDQFSVERPDGSNFTLKIRSTKLEDSAMYFCASSGERYGTQYFGPGTRLLVL.

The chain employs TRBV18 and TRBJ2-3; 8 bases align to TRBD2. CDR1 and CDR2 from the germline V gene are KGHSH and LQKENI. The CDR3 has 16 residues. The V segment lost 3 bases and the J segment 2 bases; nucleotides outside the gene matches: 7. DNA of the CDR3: TGTGCCAGCTCACCCATGAGCGGGGGCCCCACAGATACGCAGTATTTT. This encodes CASSPMSGGPTDTQYF.

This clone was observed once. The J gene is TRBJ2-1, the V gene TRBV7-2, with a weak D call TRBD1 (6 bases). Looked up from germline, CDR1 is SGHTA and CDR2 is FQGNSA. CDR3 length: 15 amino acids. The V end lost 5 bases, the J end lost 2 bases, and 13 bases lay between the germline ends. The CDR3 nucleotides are TGTGCCAGCAGCACCCCCAGGGGCCCCTACAATGAGCAGTTCTTC. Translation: CASSTPRGPYNEQFF. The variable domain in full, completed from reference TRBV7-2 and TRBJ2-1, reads GAGVSQSPSNKVTEKGKDVELRCDPISGHTALYWYRQSLGQGLEFLIYFQGNSAPDKSGLPSDRFSAERTGGSVSTLTIQRTQQEDSAVYLCASSTPRGPYNEQFFGPGTRLTVL.

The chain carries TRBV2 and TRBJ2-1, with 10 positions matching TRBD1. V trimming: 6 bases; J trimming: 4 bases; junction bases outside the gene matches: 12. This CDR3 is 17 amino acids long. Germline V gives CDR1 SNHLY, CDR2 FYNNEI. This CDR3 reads CASRFTRDRGSYNEQFF. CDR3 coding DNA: TGTGCCAGCAGGTTCACCCGGGACAGGGGTTCTTACAATGAGCAGTTCTTC.

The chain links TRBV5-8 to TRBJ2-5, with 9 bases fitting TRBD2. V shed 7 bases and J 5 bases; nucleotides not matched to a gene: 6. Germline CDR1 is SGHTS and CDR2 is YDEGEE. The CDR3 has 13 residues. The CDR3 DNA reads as TGTGCCAGCGGGGTAGCGGGGGTGGAGACCCAGTACTTC. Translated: CASGVAGVETQYF.

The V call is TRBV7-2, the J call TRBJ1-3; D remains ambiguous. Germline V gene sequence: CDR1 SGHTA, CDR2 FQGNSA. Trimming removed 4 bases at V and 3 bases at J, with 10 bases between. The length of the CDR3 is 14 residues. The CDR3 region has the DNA TGTGCCAGCAGCTCACGAGTCCGTGGAAACACCATATATTTT. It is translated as CASSSRVRGNTIYF.

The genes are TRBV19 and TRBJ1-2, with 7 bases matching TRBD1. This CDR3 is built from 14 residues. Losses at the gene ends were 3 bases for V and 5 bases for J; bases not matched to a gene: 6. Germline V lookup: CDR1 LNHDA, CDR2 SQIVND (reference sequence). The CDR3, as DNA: TGTGCCAGTAGTATCGAGGCCAGGGGGTATGGCTACACCTTC. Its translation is CASSIEARGYGYTF.

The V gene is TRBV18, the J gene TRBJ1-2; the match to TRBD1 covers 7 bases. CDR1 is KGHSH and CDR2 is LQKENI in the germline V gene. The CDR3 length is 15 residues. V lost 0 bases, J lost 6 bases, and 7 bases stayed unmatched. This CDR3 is CASSPPGDRADGYTF. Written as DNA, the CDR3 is TGTGCCAGCTCACCACCCGGCGACAGGGCGGATGGCTACACCTTC.

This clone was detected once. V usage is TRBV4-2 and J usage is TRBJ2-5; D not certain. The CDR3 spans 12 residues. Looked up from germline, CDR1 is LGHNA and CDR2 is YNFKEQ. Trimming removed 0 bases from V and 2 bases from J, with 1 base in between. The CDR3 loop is CASSQDQETQYF. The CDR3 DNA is TGTGCCAGCAGCCAAGATCAAGAGACCCAGTACTTC.

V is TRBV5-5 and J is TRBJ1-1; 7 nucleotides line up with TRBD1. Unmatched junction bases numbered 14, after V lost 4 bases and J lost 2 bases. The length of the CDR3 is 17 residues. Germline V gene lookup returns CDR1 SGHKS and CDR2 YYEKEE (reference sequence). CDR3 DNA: TGTGCCAGCAGCCATTGGGACAGTGGAGAGATCAACACTGAAGCTTTCTTT. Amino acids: CASSHWDSGEINTEAFF.

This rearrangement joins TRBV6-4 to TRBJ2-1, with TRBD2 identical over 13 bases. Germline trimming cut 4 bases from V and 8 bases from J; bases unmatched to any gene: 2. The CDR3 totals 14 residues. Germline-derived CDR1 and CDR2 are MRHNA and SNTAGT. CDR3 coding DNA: TGTGCCAGCAGTGGGACTAGCGGGGGCGATGAGCAGTTCTTC. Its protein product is CASSGTSGGDEQFF.

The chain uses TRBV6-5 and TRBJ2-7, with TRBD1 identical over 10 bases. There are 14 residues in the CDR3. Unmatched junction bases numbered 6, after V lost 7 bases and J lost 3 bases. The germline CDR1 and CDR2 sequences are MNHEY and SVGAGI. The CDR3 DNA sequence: TGTGCCAGCACACGGGACAGGGGTGGCTACGAGCAGTACTTC. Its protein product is CASTRDRGGYEQYF.

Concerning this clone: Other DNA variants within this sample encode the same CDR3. The CDR3 DNA follows: TGCGCCAGCAGACCGCGGGGCGGGGGGGCTGGAGATACGCAGTATTTT. Translation: CASRPRGGGAGDTQYF. V gene TRBV5-1 combines with J gene TRBJ2-3; TRBD2 matches at 9 bases. CDR3 length equals 16 residues. Germline lookup yields CDR1 SGHRS and CDR2 YFSETQ. Trimming cost V 5 bases and J 5 bases; bases outside gene matches: 12.